A single sample is the source of the 8 T cell receptor beta chains below, sequenced in a study of CD8 T cells in Susac syndrome. Reverse transcription of 0.5 to 1 ug RNA used random hexamers. TCRdb passed the immunoSEQ multiplex PCR reads through MiXCR, listing each CDR3 protein once. The data hold tens of thousands of distinct CDR3 sequences, with around 95% observed a single time. Sample: CD8+ T cells from PBMCs. The receptors stem from a human donor with Susac syndrome.

This chain uses TRBV5-1 with TRBJ2-1; no clear D gene. Germline V lookup: CDR1 SGHRS, CDR2 YFSETQ. The V end was cut by 4 bases, the J end by 6 bases, with 14 bases between. The CDR3 spans 14 residues. The CDR3 bases are TGCGCCAGCAGCCCCCCCCGGAGCCTCAATGAGCAGTTCTTC. As protein: CASSPPRSLNEQFF.

The chain is built from TRBV15 and TRBJ2-1; D gene ambiguous. The CDR3 spans 13 residues. V gave up 0 bases and J gave up 6 bases, with 6 bases separating them. Germline CDR1 and CDR2: LNHNV and YYDKDF (reference sequence). The CDR3 DNA reads TGTGCCACCAGCAGAGATGTGAGCAATGAGCAGTTCTTC. Protein sequence: CATSRDVSNEQFF. The full variable domain, its missing parts supplied by reference TRBV15 and TRBJ2-1, is DAMVIQNPRYQVTQFGKPVTLSCSQTLNHNVMYWYQQKSSQAPKLLFHYYDKDFNNEADTPDNFQSRRPNTSFCFLDIRSPGLGDTAMYLCATSRDVSNEQFFGPGTRLTVL.

The rearrangement uses TRBV5-1 and TRBJ2-7, with D tentatively TRBD1 (6 bases). V lost 0 bases and J 3 bases, leaving 10 bases between the germline ends. CDR1 and CDR2 from the germline V gene are SGHRS and YFSETQ. CDR3 size: 14 residues. CDR3 nucleotide sequence: TGCGCCAGCAGCTTGGTTTCACAGGGCTACGAGCAGTACTTC. Amino acids: CASSLVSQGYEQYF.

Comment on this clonotype: One end of the junction is discordant with germline, which a read error may explain. The J gene is TRBJ2-5, the V gene TRBV28, with D tentatively TRBD1 (5 bases). This CDR3 contains 12 residues. The V gene's germline CDR1 is MDHEN and CDR2 SYDVKM. The CDR3 nucleotides are TGTGCCAGCAGTTTCCCCCAGGGATCGGGCGACTTC. Translated: CASSFPQGSGDF. The whole variable domain, filled in from reference TRBV28 and TRBJ2-5, reads DVKVTQSSRYLVKRTGEKVFLECVQDMDHENMFWYRQDPGLGLRLIYFSYDVKMKEKGDIPEGYSVSREKKERFSLILESASTNQTSMYLCASSFPQGSGDFGPGTRLLVL.

This chain joins TRBV6-2 or TRBV6-3 and TRBJ1-5; D not resolved. This CDR3 has 12 residues. Germline lookup yields CDR1 MNHEY and CDR2 SVGEGT. V was pared by 8 bases and J by 4 bases, with 9 bases between. Written as DNA, the CDR3 is TGTGCCAGCGGATGGTGGAATCAGCCCCAGCATTTT. Encoded protein: CASGWWNQPQHF.

The count of this clonotype is one. The J gene is TRBJ2-7, the V gene TRBV20-1; D could derive from TRBD1 or TRBD2 (5 bases each). The CDR3 spans 15 residues. The V gene lost 0 bases and the J gene lost 7 bases, with 19 bases spanning the gap. Germline V gives CDR1 DFQATT, CDR2 SNEGSKA (reference sequence). This chain's CDR3 is CSARDPGHGTGEQYF. The DNA of the CDR3 is TGCAGTGCTAGAGATCCAGGACATGGGACGGGTGAGCAGTACTTC.

This clonotype was recorded only once. This chain connects TRBV14 to TRBJ2-7; TRBD2 is a possible D gene (5 bases). The ends were cut back, 1 base at V and 5 bases at J, with 15 bases in the middle. The germline gives CDR1 SGHDN, CDR2 FVKESK. The CDR3 covers 15 residues. The CDR3 loop reads CASSQVFVLRDEQYF. The CDR3 DNA reads TGTGCCAGCAGCCAAGTTTTCGTATTGAGGGACGAGCAGTACTTC.

This clonotype showed up just a few times. V usage is TRBV29-1 and J usage is TRBJ2-1, with D possibly TRBD1 on 5 matching bases. This CDR3 has 14 amino acids. Germline V gene sequence: CDR1 SQVTM, CDR2 ANQGSEA. Trimming removed 7 bases at V and 4 bases at J, with 17 bases between. This chain's CDR3 is CSAIPGIAYNEQFF. Written as DNA, the CDR3 is TGCAGCGCGATACCAGGGATAGCATACAATGAGCAGTTCTTC.